The 32 T cell receptor beta chains below come from one sample, sequenced in a study of CD8+ T cells in alopecia areata. In each case, RNA was isolated and then reverse transcribed into cDNA as the sequencing template. Profiling relied on immunoSEQ multiplex PCR, and the TCRdb table lists in-frame clones only, not all of them. This table has 110,000 to 150,000 clones, 40% to 65% appearing once. The material sequenced was CD4+ T cells sorted from blood, taken at week 0. The receptor set was obtained from a human donor with alopecia areata.

This chain joins TRBV7-2 and TRBJ2-4, with D possibly being TRBD1 (6 bases). V shed 1 base and J shed 12 bases, with 16 bases lying between them. Germline V gene data show CDR1 as SGHTA and CDR2 as FQGNSA. This CDR3 is 14 amino acids long. CDR3 loop: CASSLDPGAPTQYF. The CDR3 nucleotides are TGTGCCAGCAGCTTAGATCCAGGGGCGCCGACTCAGTACTTC.

This clone was seen a few times. The chain carries TRBV7-3 and TRBJ1-6; no definite D call. The germline V gene has CDR1 SGHTA and CDR2 FQGTGA. CDR3 size: 15 residues. V was clipped by 0 bases and J by 8 bases, with 11 bases between them. CDR3 sequence (DNA): TGTGCCAGCAGCTTAACTCCGGGAAAAGATTCACCCCTCCACTTT. Amino acid sequence: CASSLTPGKDSPLHF.

The V gene is TRBV30, the J gene TRBJ1-4, with 7 positions matching TRBD1. V trimming: 3 bases; J trimming: 6 bases; junction bases outside the gene matches: 10. Germline CDR1 and CDR2: GTSNPN and SVGIG (reference sequence). CDR3 length: 15 amino acids. The CDR3 DNA is TGTGCCTGGAGCGACACAGGGGCTTTGGATGAAAAACTGTTTTTT. This gives the protein CAWSDTGALDEKLFF.

The rearrangement uses TRBV7-2 and TRBJ2-2; 7 bases line up with TRBD2. The V and J ends lost 4 bases and 5 bases, in that order; junction bases with no gene match: 7. The CDR3 totals 15 residues. Per the germline V gene, CDR1 is SGHTA and CDR2 is FQGNSA. The CDR3: CASSSTTSWTGELFF. CDR3 nucleotide sequence: TGTGCCAGCAGCTCAACGACTAGCTGGACCGGGGAGCTGTTTTTT.

This clone has only a few counts. This chain connects TRBV2 to TRBJ2-5, with unresolved D. CDR1 is SNHLY, CDR2 FYNNEI, per germline. Deletions cut 7 bases from V and 4 bases from J, with 4 bases between. This CDR3 has 10 amino acids. The CDR3 nucleotides are TGTGCCAGCACAGGAGAGACCCAGTACTTC. Residues: CASTGETQYF. The full variable domain, completed using reference TRBV2 and TRBJ2-5, is EPEVTQTPSHQVTQMGQEVILRCVPISNHLYFYWYRQILGQKVEFLVSFYNNEISEKSEIFDDQFSVERPDGSNFTLKIRSTKLEDSAMYFCASTGETQYFGPGTRLLVL.

This clone was seen a handful of times. V usage is TRBV30 and J usage is TRBJ1-6, with D hard to call. Trimming took off 4 bases at V and 7 bases at J, with 11 bases between the two ends. This CDR3 spans 13 amino acids. The germline CDR1 and CDR2 sequences are GTSNPN and SVGIG (reference sequence). CDR3 coding DNA: TGTGCCTGGAACCAAGAAGGGAATTCACCCCTCCACTTT. This codes for CAWNQEGNSPLHF.

CDR3 DNA: TGTGCCTGGAGACTTAGGGGAGCTAACACCGGGGAGCTGTTTTTT. Encoded protein: CAWRLRGANTGELFF. The chain links TRBV30 to TRBJ2-2, with D possibly called TRBD1 or TRBD2 (5 bases each). Germline V gives CDR1 GTSNPN, CDR2 SVGIG (reference sequence). V dropped 3 bases and J dropped 2 bases, with 13 bases sitting between them. The length of the CDR3 is 15 residues.

V gene TRBV6-6 combines with J gene TRBJ1-5; 9 bases map to TRBD1. With 6 bases clipped from V and 5 bases from J, the junction kept 8 bases outside the gene matches. In germline, CDR1 is MNHNY, CDR2 SVGAGI (reference sequence). This CDR3 is 15 amino acids long. The CDR3 spells CASSSTGGFDQPQHF. The DNA for the CDR3 is TGTGCCAGCAGCTCGACAGGGGGTTTCGATCAGCCCCAGCATTTT.

The gene calls are TRBV4-3 and TRBJ2-7; D tentatively fits TRBD1 or TRBD2 (6 bases each). CDR1 and CDR2 from the germline V gene are LGHNA and YSLEER. This CDR3 is 15 amino acids long. The ends were cut back, 4 bases at V and 0 bases at J, with 13 bases in the middle. CDR3 nucleotide sequence: TGCGCCAGCAGCCTGGTAGGGGGGAGCTCCTACGAGCAGTACTTC. Translated: CASSLVGGSSYEQYF.

The chain recombines TRBV25-1 with TRBJ2-5, with TRBD2 as a possible D gene (5 bases). CDR1 and CDR2 from the germline V gene are MGHDK and SYGVNS. V lost 7 bases and J 1 base, leaving 10 bases between the germline ends. The CDR3 contains 13 residues. CDR3 in amino acids: CASIGLTQETQYF. In DNA form, the CDR3 reads TGTGCCAGCATTGGACTGACCCAAGAGACCCAGTACTTC. Together with reference TRBV25-1 and TRBJ2-5, the CDR3 gives the full variable domain: EADIYQTPRYLVIGTGKKITLECSQTMGHDKMYWYQQDPGMELHLIHYSYGVNSTEKGDLSSESTVSRIRTEHFPLTLESARPSHTSQYLCASIGLTQETQYFGPGTRLLVL.

The chain joins TRBV5-1 to TRBJ2-1; the match to TRBD1 covers 7 bases. Germline V gives CDR1 SGHRS, CDR2 YFSETQ. With V trimmed by 4 bases and J by 3 bases, 4 bases remained unmatched. This CDR3 comprises 14 residues. The CDR3 bases are TGCGCCAGCAGCGAGGGACAGATCTACAATGAGCAGTTCTTC. Protein: CASSEGQIYNEQFF.

This chain joins TRBV6-6 and TRBJ1-4; 9 nucleotides align to TRBD1. CDR1 MNHNY and CDR2 SVGAGI come from the germline V gene (reference sequence). The CDR3 totals 14 residues. Germline trimming cut 7 bases from V and 8 bases from J; bases unmatched to any gene: 8. The CDR3 reads CASTKRQGGEKLFF. The DNA of the CDR3 is TGTGCCAGCACTAAACGACAGGGGGGGGAAAAACTGTTTTTT.

The V and J genes are TRBV27 and TRBJ2-6; no clear D gene. The CDR3 length is 15 residues. Per the germline V gene, CDR1 is MNHEY and CDR2 is SMNVEV (reference sequence). V lost 2 bases, J lost 5 bases, and 10 bases lay in between. The CDR3 is CASSLRHPRANVLTF. The CDR3 nucleotides read TGTGCCAGCAGTTTAAGACATCCTCGGGCCAACGTCCTGACTTTC. The entire variable domain, with the rest obtained from reference TRBV27 and TRBJ2-6, is as follows: EAQVTQNPRYLITVTGKKLTVTCSQNMNHEYMSWYRQDPGLGLRQIYYSMNVEVTDKGDVPEGYKVSRKEKRNFPLILESPSPNQTSLYFCASSLRHPRANVLTFGAGSRLTVL.

The chain links TRBV11-2 to TRBJ2-2, with D possibly TRBD2 on 6 matching bases. CDR3 length: 14 amino acids. V was clipped by 5 bases and J by 3 bases, with 10 bases between them. Germline CDR1 reads SGHAT; CDR2 reads FQNNGV. The CDR3 nucleotides are TGTGCCAGCAGCCCGCGGGAACACACCGGGGAGCTGTTTTTT. Translating it yields CASSPREHTGELFF.

The V gene is TRBV28, the J gene TRBJ1-2; the D gene is possibly TRBD1 (6 bases). Germline loops: CDR1 MDHEN, CDR2 SYDVKM. V lost 6 bases, J lost 8 bases, and 10 bases lay in between. The CDR3 extends over 11 amino acids. The CDR3, as DNA: TGTGCCAGCAGCGACAGGTTCGGCTACACCTTC. Amino acid sequence: CASSDRFGYTF.

On this clone: This sample includes further DNA sequences coding for the same CDR3. The chain uses TRBV30 and TRBJ1-5; 7 bases agree with TRBD1. This CDR3 contains 14 residues. The J segment lost 6 bases and the V segment lost 1 base, leaving 6 bases of the junction unmatched. Germline assignment: CDR1 GTSNPN and CDR2 SVGIG (reference sequence). The CDR3 bases are TGTGCCTGGAGTGCCCCAGGGGGGGGTCAGCCCCAGCATTTT. This gives the protein CAWSAPGGGQPQHF.

This clone was observed a few times. J is TRBJ2-5 and V is TRBV28; the D gene is possibly TRBD1 (6 bases). The V end lost 5 bases, the J end lost 4 bases, and 17 bases lay between the germline ends. In germline, CDR1 is MDHEN, CDR2 SYDVKM. The CDR3 loop spans 15 amino acids. CDR3 residues: CASSRIRQVVETQYF. The CDR3, as DNA: TGTGCCAGCAGTCGGATCCGACAGGTGGTAGAGACCCAGTACTTC.

There are a few counts of this clone. V and J are TRBV7-9 and TRBJ2-1, with D possibly matching TRBD2 (6 bases). The germline V gene encodes CDR1 SEHNR and CDR2 FQNEAQ (reference sequence). CDR3 length: 14 amino acids. V lost 5 bases and J lost 4, with 12 bases in between. The CDR3 nucleotides read TGTGCCAGCAGCCCCGGGACTCCTTACAATGAGCAGTTCTTC. This sequence encodes CASSPGTPYNEQFF.

J is TRBJ2-7 and V is TRBV11-2, with 9 bases identical to TRBD2. CDR3 length equals 13 residues. Trimming at V came to 4 bases and at J to 7 bases, leaving 5 bases not matched to a gene. CDR1 and CDR2 from the germline V gene are SGHAT and FQNNGV. The CDR3 region is CASSSSGMGEQYF. The CDR3 nucleotides read TGTGCCAGCAGCTCTAGCGGGATGGGGGAGCAGTACTTC.

The CDR3 DNA reads as TGTGCCAGTAGTACTAGCGGGCTCATCAATGAGCAGTTCTTC. Translation: CASSTSGLINEQFF. The V gene is TRBV19, the J gene TRBJ2-1; 8 bases map to TRBD2. The CDR3 length is 14 residues. CDR1 LNHDA and CDR2 SQIVND come from the germline V gene (reference sequence). The V gene end was trimmed by 4 bases and the J gene end by 6 bases; junction bases not matched to a gene: 5.

The chain couples TRBV30 to TRBJ2-7, with TRBD2 matching 10 bases. This CDR3 spans 13 amino acids. Germline CDR1 is GTSNPN and CDR2 is SVGIG (reference sequence). The junction had 6 bases not matched to a gene; V was cut back by 7 bases and J by 3 bases. DNA for the CDR3: TGTGCCTTATCCTGGACTAGCGGCTACGAGCAGTACTTC. Its protein product is CALSWTSGYEQYF.

This chain uses TRBV29-1 with TRBJ1-2, with D hard to call. Between the trimmed V and J ends, which lost 3 bases and 3 bases, there was a span of 14 bases. Germline CDR1 reads SQVTM; CDR2 reads ANQGSEA. This CDR3 is 14 amino acids long. In DNA, the CDR3 is TGCAGCGTTGATTTATGGGGATTGGACTATGGCTACACCTTC. Translation: CSVDLWGLDYGYTF.

The rearrangement links TRBV9 to TRBJ1-1, with TRBD1 as a possible D gene (6 bases). Looked up from germline, CDR1 is SGDLS and CDR2 is YYNGEE. Between the trimmed V and J ends, which lost 3 bases and 4 bases, there was a span of 10 bases. This CDR3 contains 13 residues. CDR3 nucleotides: TGTGCCAGCAGCGACAGGGTGGGCACTGAAGCTTTCTTT. Its translation: CASSDRVGTEAFF. Using reference TRBV9 and TRBJ1-1 for the parts outside the CDR3, the full variable domain is DSGVTQTPKHLITATGQRVTLRCSPRSGDLSVYWYQQSLDQGLQFLIQYYNGEERAKGNILERFSAQQFPDLHSELNLSSLELGDSALYFCASSDRVGTEAFFGQGTRLTVV.

This clone has just a few counts. The genes are TRBV2 and TRBJ2-5, with D perhaps matching TRBD2 (6 bases). The V end was cut by 1 base, the J end by 7 bases, with 10 bases between. The germline V gene encodes CDR1 SNHLY and CDR2 FYNNEI. The CDR3 has 13 amino acids. The CDR3 DNA sequence: TGTGCCAGCAGTGAAGGGTGGGGGGTGACCCAGTACTTC. It translates to CASSEGWGVTQYF.

The chain has TRBV18 and TRBJ2-7; D unclear. Trimming took 3 bases from V and 2 from J, leaving 17 bases between them. Germline-derived CDR1 and CDR2 are KGHSH and LQKENI. The CDR3 covers 16 residues. Here the CDR3 reads CASSPRMSTAAYEQYF. Written as DNA, the CDR3 is TGTGCCAGCTCACCTAGGATGTCAACCGCAGCCTACGAGCAGTACTTC.

The chain carries TRBV14 and TRBJ1-2; D possibly corresponds to TRBD1 (5 bases). CDR3 length: 14 residues. Trimming cost V 2 bases and J 6 bases, with 13 bases left between them. Germline loops: CDR1 SGHDN, CDR2 FVKESK. The CDR3 loop reads CASSQQGAADGYTF. The CDR3 DNA is TGTGCCAGCAGCCAACAAGGGGCGGCAGATGGCTACACCTTC.

The J gene is TRBJ2-4, the V gene TRBV7-8, with D maybe TRBD2 (5 bases). Trimming pared 5 bases from V and 11 bases from J, leaving 10 bases between. Per the germline V gene, CDR1 is SGHVS and CDR2 is FQNEAQ. This CDR3 has 11 amino acids. DNA of the CDR3: TGTGCCAGCAGCCGGAGCGGACTTCAGTACTTC. Translated: CASSRSGLQYF.

This chain joins TRBV25-1 and TRBJ1-2, with a weak D call TRBD1 (5 bases). This CDR3 contains 14 residues. CDR1 is MGHDK, CDR2 SYGVNS, per germline. V was cut by 4 bases and J by 0 bases, with 9 bases left in between. Here the CDR3 reads CASSALTANYGYTF. The CDR3, as DNA: TGTGCCAGCAGTGCCCTGACAGCTAACTATGGCTACACCTTC.

This chain connects TRBV6-5 to TRBJ2-7; 11 bases match TRBD2. Per germline, CDR1 MNHEY and CDR2 SVGAGI. The V and J ends lost 7 bases and 6 bases, in that order; junction bases with no gene match: 8. The CDR3 sequence is 14 residues long. The CDR3 spells CASNTLAGESEQYF. The CDR3 nucleotides read TGTGCCAGCAATACACTAGCGGGAGAAAGCGAGCAGTACTTC.

The chain uses TRBV7-2 and TRBJ2-3; D may be TRBD1 (6 bases). Germline V gene sequence: CDR1 SGHTA, CDR2 FQGNSA. V was pared by 0 bases and J by 0 bases, with 13 bases between. This CDR3 contains 17 residues. CDR3 nucleotides: TGTGCCAGCAGCTTAGCACCCACAGGGACAAGCACAGATACGCAGTATTTT. Translation: CASSLAPTGTSTDTQYF.

The chain links TRBV9 to TRBJ2-5, with TRBD2 matching 7 bases. From germline, CDR1 is SGDLS and CDR2 YYNGEE. There are 15 residues in the CDR3. V shed 2 bases, J shed 0 bases, and the junction held 4 bases outside the gene matches. CDR3 DNA sequence: TGTGCCAGCAGCGTCAGGGAGGGCAACCAAGAGACCCAGTACTTC. This gives the protein CASSVREGNQETQYF.

This clone showed up just a few times. The rearrangement joins TRBV7-6 to TRBJ2-1, with D perhaps assigned TRBD1 or TRBD2 (5 bases each). This CDR3 has 16 amino acids. Germline loops: CDR1 SGHVS, CDR2 FNYEAQ. V lost 5 bases, J lost 0 bases, and 14 bases lay in between. CDR3 bases: TGTGCCAGCAGCAGGGGTGGGAGTCTCTCCTACAATGAGCAGTTCTTC. This encodes CASSRGGSLSYNEQFF.